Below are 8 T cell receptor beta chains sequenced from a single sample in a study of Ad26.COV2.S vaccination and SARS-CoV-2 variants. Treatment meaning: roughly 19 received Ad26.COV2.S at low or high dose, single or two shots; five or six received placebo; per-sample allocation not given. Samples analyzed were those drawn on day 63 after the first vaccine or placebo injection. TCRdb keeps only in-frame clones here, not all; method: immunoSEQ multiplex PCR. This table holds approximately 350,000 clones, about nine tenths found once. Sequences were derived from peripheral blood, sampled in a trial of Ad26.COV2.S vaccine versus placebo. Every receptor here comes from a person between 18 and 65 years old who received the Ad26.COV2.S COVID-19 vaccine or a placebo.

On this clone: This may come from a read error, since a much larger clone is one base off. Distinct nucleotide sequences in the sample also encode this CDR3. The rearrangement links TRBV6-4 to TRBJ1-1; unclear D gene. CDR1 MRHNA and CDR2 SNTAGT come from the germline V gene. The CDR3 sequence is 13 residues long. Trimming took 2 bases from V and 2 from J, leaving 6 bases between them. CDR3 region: CASSDRENTEAFF. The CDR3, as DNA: TGTGCCAGCAGTGACAGGGAAAACACTGAAGCTTTCTTT.

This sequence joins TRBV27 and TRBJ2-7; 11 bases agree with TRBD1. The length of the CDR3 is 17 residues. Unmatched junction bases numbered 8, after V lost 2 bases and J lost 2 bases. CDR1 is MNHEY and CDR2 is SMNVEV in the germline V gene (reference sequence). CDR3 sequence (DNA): TGTGCCAGCAGTTTAGTAGCCCCGGACAGGGGGCCCTACGAGCAGTACTTC. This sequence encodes CASSLVAPDRGPYEQYF.

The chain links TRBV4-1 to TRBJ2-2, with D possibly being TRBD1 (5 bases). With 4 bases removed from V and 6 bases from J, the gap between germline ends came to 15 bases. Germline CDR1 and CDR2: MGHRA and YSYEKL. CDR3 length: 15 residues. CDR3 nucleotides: TGCGCCAGCAGCCTTGCAGGCAGGGAAGCCGGGGAGCTGTTTTTT. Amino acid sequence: CASSLAGREAGELFF.

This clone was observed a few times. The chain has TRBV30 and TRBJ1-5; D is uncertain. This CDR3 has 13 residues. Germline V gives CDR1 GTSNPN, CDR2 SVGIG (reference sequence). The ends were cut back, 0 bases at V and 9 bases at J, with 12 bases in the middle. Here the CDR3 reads CAWSVEVFGPQHF. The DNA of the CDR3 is TGTGCCTGGAGTGTTGAGGTTTTTGGGCCCCAGCATTTT. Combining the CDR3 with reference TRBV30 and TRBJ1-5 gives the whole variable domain SQTIHQWPATLVQPVGSPLSLECTVEGTSNPNLYWYRQAAGRGLQLLFYSVGIGQISSEVPQNLSASRPQDRQFILSSKKLLLSDSGFYLCAWSVEVFGPQHFGDGTRLSIL.

CDR3 nucleotide sequence: TGTGCCAGCAGCTTATTCGGCGGCTCCTACGAGCAGTACTTC. Translating it yields CASSLFGGSYEQYF. V and J are TRBV11-2 and TRBJ2-7; D not resolved. The germline V gene has CDR1 SGHAT and CDR2 FQNNGV. V shed 2 bases and J shed 0 bases, with 8 bases lying between them. This CDR3 comprises 14 residues.

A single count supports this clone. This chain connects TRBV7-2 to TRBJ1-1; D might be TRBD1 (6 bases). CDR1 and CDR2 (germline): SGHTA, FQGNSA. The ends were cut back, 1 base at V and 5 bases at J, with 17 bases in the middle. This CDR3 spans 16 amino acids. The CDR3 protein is CASSLGGTNGKTEAFF. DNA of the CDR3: TGTGCCAGCAGCTTAGGGGGGACAAACGGGAAAACTGAAGCTTTCTTT.

The CDR3 sequence is CASSLDRVGTGELFF. The CDR3, as DNA: TGTGCCAGCAGTTTGGACAGGGTGGGAACCGGGGAGCTGTTTTTT. The chain uses TRBV6-6 and TRBJ2-2; 8 bases fit TRBD1. The V and J ends lost 4 bases and 5 bases, in that order; junction bases with no gene match: 6. CDR3 length: 15 amino acids. CDR1 and CDR2 from the germline V gene are MNHNY and SVGAGI (reference sequence).

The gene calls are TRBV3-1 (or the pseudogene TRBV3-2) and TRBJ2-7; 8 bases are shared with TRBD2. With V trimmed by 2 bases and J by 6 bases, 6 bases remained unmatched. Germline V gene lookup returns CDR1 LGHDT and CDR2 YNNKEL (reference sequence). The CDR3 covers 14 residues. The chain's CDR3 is CASSQRDGGAEQYF. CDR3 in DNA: TGTGCCAGCAGCCAACGGGACGGGGGGGCCGAGCAGTACTTC.